This T cell receptor (beta chain) was documented in a study of response to subunit inactivated influenza vaccine. TCRdb itself ran the RT-PCR reads through MiXCR, one entry per CDR3 protein. The table lists approximately 700,000 distinct CDR3 sequences, about a sixth of them singletons. This clonotype was counted at least ten times. Its antigen is not known. Regarding the study as a whole: Every seasonal influenza vaccination brings in few new T cells, the authors suggested.

The sequence was collected from a man aged 50 to 59 who received an inactivated influenza vaccine. Specimen: PBMCs from blood, collected 12 days after vaccination.

In nucleotides, the CDR3 is TGCAGTGCTCCCCGGGACAGGGCTCTCGACGAGCAGTACTTC. It codes for CSAPRDRALDEQYF. The chain combines TRBV20-1 with TRBJ2-7, with 9 bases lining up with TRBD1. The CDR3 is made up of 14 amino acids. Germline CDR1 DFQATT, CDR2 SNEGSKA (reference sequence). The V segment lost 5 bases and the J segment 5 bases; nucleotides outside the gene matches: 10.